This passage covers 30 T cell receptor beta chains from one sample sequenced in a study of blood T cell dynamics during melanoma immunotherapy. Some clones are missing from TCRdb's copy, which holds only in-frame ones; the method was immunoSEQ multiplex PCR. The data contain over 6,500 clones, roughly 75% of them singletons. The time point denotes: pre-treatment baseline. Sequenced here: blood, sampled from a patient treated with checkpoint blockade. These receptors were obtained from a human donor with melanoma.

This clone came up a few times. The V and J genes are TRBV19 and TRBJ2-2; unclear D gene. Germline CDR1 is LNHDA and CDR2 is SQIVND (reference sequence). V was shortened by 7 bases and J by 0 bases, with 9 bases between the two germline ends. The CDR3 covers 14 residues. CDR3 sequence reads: CASIHSANTGELFF. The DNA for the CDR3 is TGTGCCAGTATCCACTCCGCGAACACCGGGGAGCTGTTTTTT.

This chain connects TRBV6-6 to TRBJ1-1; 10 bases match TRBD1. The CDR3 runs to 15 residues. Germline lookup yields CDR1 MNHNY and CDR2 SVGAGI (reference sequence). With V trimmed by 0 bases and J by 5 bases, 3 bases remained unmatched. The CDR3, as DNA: TGTGCCAGCAGTTACTCGGGGACAGGGGCGACTGAAGCTTTCTTT. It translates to CASSYSGTGATEAFF.

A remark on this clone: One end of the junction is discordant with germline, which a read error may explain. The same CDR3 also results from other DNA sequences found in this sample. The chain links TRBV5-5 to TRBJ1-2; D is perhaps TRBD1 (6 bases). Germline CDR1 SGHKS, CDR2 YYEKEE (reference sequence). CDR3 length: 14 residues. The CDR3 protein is CASSPESGESDYTF. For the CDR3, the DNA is TGCGCCAGCAGCCCGGAGTCAGGGGAGAGCGACTATACCTTC.

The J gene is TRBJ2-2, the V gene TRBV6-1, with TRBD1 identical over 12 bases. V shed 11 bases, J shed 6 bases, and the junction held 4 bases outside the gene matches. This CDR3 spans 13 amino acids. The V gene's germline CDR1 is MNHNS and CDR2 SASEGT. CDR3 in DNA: TGTGCCGGGGACAGGGGGCTTGCCGGGGAGCTGTTTTTT. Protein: CAGDRGLAGELFF.

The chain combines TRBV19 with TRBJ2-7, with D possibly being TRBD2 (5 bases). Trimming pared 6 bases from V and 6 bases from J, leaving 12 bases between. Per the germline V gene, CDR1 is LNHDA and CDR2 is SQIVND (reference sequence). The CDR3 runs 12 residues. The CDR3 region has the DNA TGTGCCAGTAGCAATAGCGTTGGCGAGCAGTACTTC. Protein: CASSNSVGEQYF.

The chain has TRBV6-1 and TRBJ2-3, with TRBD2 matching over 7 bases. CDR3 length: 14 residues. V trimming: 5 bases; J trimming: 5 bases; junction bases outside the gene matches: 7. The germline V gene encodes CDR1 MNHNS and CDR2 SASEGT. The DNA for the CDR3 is TGTGCCAGCAGTCGGACTAGGAGGCTAGATACGCAGTATTTT. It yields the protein CASSRTRRLDTQYF.

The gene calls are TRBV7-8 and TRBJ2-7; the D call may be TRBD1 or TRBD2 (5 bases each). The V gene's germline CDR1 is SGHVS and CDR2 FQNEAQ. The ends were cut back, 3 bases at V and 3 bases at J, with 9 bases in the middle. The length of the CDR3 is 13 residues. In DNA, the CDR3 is TGTGCCAGCAGCTTGGGACGGAACTACGAGCAGTACTTC. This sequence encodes CASSLGRNYEQYF.

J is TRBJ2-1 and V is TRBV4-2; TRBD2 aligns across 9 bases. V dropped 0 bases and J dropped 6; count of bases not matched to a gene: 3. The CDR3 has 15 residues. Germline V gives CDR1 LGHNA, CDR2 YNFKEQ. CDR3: CASSQDSGSSNEQFF. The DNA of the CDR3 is TGTGCCAGCAGCCAAGATAGCGGGAGCTCCAATGAGCAGTTCTTC.

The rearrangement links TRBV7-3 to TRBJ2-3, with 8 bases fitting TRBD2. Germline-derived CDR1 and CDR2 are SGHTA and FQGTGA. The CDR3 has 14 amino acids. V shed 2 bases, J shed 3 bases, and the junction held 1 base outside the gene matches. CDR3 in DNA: TGTGCCAGCAGCTTAGCGGGAGGTACAGATACGCAGTATTTT. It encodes CASSLAGGTDTQYF.

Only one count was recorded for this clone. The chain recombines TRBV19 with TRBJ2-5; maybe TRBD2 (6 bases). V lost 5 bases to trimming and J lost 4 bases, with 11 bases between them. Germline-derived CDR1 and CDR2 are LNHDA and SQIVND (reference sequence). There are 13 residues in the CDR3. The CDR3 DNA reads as TGTGCCAGTAGTGCAAGGGGAGGAGAGACCCAGTACTTC. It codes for CASSARGGETQYF.

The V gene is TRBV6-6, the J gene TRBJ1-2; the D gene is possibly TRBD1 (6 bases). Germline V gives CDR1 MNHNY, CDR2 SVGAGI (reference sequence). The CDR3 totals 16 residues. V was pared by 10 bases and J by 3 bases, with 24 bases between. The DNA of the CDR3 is TGTGCCACTTTCTTAAGGAGGGACACTTTTTACTATGGCTACACCTTC. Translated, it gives CATFLRRDTFYYGYTF.

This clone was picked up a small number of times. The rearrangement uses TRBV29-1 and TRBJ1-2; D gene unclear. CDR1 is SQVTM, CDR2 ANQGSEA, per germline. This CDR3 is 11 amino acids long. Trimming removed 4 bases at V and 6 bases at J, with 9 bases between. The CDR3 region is CSVVHGDGYTF. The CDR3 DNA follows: TGCAGCGTTGTTCATGGTGATGGCTACACCTTC. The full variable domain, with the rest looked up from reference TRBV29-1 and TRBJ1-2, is SAVISQKPSRDICQRGTSLTIQCQVDSQVTMMFWYRQQPGQSLTLIATANQGSEATYESGFVIDKFPISRPNLTFSTLTVSNMSPEDSSIYLCSVVHGDGYTFGSGTRLTVV.

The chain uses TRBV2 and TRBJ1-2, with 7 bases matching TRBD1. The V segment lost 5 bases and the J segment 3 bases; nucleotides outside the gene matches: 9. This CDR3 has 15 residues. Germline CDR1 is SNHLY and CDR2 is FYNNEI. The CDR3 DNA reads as TGTGCCAGCAGTATTGGGAACAGGGGCCACTATGGCTACACCTTC. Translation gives CASSIGNRGHYGYTF.

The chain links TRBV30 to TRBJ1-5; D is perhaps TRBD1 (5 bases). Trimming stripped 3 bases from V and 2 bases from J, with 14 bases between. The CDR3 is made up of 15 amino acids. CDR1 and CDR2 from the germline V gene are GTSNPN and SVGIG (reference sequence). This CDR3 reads CAWSPGGLGNQPQHF. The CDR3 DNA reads TGTGCCTGGAGCCCCGGGGGTTTGGGCAATCAGCCCCAGCATTTT.

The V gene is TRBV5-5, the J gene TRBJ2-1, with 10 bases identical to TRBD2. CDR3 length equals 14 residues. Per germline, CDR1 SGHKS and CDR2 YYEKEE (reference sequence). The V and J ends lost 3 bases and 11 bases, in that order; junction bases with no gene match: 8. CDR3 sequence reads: CASSSVAGGSQQFF. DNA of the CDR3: TGTGCCAGCAGCTCTGTAGCGGGGGGTTCCCAGCAGTTCTTC.

The CDR3 sequence: CASRGLVPEAFF. The CDR3 nucleotides are TGTGCCAGCAGGGGACTGGTCCCTGAAGCTTTCTTT. The V gene is TRBV2, the J gene TRBJ1-1, with D maybe TRBD1 (5 bases). The CDR3 totals 12 residues. Trimming shortened V by 6 bases and J by 6 bases, and 11 bases separated the two germline ends. CDR1 and CDR2 from the germline V gene are SNHLY and FYNNEI.

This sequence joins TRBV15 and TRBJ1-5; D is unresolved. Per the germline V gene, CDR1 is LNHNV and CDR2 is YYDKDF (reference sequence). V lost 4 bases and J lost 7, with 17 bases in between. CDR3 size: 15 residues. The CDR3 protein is CATSKSGKAGQPQHF. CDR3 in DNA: TGTGCCACCAGCAAATCGGGGAAAGCGGGGCAGCCCCAGCATTTT.

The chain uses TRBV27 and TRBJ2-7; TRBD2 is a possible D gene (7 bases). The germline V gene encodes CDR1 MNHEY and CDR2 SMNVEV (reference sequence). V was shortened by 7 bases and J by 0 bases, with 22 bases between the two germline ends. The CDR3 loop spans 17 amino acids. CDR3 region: CASTPGTGGSSSYEQYF. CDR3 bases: TGTGCCAGCACTCCTGGGACGGGGGGCTCAAGCTCCTACGAGCAGTACTTC.

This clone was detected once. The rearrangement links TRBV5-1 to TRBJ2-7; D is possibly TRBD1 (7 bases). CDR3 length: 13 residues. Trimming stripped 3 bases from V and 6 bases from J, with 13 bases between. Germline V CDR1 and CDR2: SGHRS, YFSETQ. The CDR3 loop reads CASSSQGGGEQYF. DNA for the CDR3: TGCGCCAGCAGCTCCCAGGGGGGAGGCGAGCAGTACTTC.

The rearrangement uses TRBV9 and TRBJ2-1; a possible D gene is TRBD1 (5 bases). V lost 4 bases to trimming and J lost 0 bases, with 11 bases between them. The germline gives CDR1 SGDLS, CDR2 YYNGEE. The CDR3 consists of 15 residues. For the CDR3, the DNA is TGTGCCAGCAGCCCGACAGAAGGCTCCTACAATGAGCAGTTCTTC. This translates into CASSPTEGSYNEQFF.

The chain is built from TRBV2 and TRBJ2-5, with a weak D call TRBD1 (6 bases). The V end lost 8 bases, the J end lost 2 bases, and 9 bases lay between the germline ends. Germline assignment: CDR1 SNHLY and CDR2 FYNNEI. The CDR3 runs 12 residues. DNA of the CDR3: TGTGCCAGCGCCGGGACACAAGAGACCCAGTACTTC. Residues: CASAGTQETQYF.

Here the CDR3 reads CASSPITGELFF. In DNA, the CDR3 is TGTGCCAGCAGCCCAATCACCGGGGAGCTGTTTTTT. The gene calls are TRBV13 and TRBJ2-2; no definite D call. V lost 5 bases to trimming and J lost 4 bases, with 5 bases between them. Germline assignment: CDR1 PRHDT and CDR2 FYEKMQ (reference sequence). This CDR3 contains 12 residues.

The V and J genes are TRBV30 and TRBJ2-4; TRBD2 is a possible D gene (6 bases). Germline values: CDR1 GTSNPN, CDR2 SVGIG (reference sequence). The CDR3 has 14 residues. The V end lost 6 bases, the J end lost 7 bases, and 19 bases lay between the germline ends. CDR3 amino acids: CACLRGGPMNIQYF. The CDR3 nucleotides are TGTGCCTGCCTGCGGGGCGGGCCCATGAACATTCAGTACTTC.

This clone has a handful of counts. This CDR3 is CATGPGQGLETYEQYF. The CDR3 coding sequence is TGTGCCACCGGACCGGGACAGGGATTGGAAACCTACGAGCAGTACTTC. The J gene is TRBJ2-7, the V gene TRBV10-3; 9 positions match TRBD1. Germline CDR1 is ENHRY and CDR2 is SYGVKD. The J segment lost 2 bases and the V segment lost 10 bases, leaving 15 bases of the junction unmatched. The CDR3 spans 16 residues.

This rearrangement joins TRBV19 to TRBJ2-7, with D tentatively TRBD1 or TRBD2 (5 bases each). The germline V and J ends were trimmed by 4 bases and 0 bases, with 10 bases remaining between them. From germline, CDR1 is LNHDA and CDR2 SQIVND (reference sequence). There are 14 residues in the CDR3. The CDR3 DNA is TGTGCCAGTAGTAAAGAGGGGACCTCCTACGAGCAGTACTTC. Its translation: CASSKEGTSYEQYF.

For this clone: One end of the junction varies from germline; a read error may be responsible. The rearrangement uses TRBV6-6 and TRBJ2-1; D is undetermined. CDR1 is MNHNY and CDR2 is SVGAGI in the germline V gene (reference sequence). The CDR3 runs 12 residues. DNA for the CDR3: TGTGCCAGCAGTTACCCTGGTTACTCATCGATCTTC. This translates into CASSYPGYSSIF.

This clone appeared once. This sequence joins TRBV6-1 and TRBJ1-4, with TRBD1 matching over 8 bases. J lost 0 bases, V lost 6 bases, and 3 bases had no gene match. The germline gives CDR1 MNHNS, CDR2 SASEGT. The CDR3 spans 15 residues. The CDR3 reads CASRQGVTTNEKLFF. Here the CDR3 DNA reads TGTGCCAGCAGACAGGGGGTTACAACTAATGAAAAACTGTTTTTT.

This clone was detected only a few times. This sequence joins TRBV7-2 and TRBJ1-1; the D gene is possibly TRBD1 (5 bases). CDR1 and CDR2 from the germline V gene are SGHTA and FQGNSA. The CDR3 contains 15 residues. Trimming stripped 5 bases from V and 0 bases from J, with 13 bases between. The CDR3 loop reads CASSTGTVMNTEAFF. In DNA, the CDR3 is TGTGCCAGCAGCACGGGGACGGTTATGAACACTGAAGCTTTCTTT. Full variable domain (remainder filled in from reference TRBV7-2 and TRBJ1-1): GAGVSQSPSNKVTEKGKDVELRCDPISGHTALYWYRQSLGQGLEFLIYFQGNSAPDKSGLPSDRFSAERTGGSVSTLTIQRTQQEDSAVYLCASSTGTVMNTEAFFGQGTRLTVV.

The CDR3 nucleotides read TGCAGCGTTCCATTGACTAGCGGTACTGGTGAGCAGTTCTTC. Protein: CSVPLTSGTGEQFF. The chain carries TRBV29-1 and TRBJ2-1; TRBD2 aligns across 9 bases. Germline-derived CDR1 and CDR2 are SQVTM and ANQGSEA. The CDR3 has 14 amino acids. J lost 9 bases, V lost 5 bases, and 11 bases had no gene match.

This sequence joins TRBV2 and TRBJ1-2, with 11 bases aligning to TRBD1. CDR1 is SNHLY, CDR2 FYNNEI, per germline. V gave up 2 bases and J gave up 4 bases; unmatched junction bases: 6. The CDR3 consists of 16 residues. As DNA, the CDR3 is TGTGCCAGCAGTGAAAAACGGACAGGGGGCTCCTATGGCTACACCTTC. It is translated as CASSEKRTGGSYGYTF.